This T cell receptor (beta chain) is from a study of blood T cell repertoires in COVID-19. Study details: Acute and convalescent COVID-19 specimens originated in the United States, Italy and Spain. The cDNA or gDNA used as material had been derived from T cells, B-cell-depleted T cells, or PBMCs.

For this clone: In the same sample, other DNA sequences code for this CDR3.

Trimming removed 3 bases at V and 7 bases at J, with 28 bases between. Germline V gene sequence: CDR1 MNHEY, CDR2 SMNVEV (reference sequence). The CDR3 length is 19 residues. Original processing methods: Reference gene primer amplification in the assay estimated nucleated cell counts. Clones were read by immunoSEQ multiplex PCR, and TCRdb kept only the in-frame ones, dropping some. The V and J calls and the clone size are those of that table, but D and trimming were determined from the DNA. The repertoire holds approximately 75,000 clones, around 89% seen once, with less than 0.65% in the top ten. The material sequenced was peripheral blood. The chain uses TRBV27 and TRBJ2-1; possibly TRBD2 for D (6 bases). The TCR originated in a man aged 55 to 70 with acute or convalescent COVID-19. The CDR3 DNA sequence: TGTGCCAGCAGTTTCCTTGGACTGGGCGGAGGGCACGAAGGAAATGAGCAGTTCTTC. Its protein product is CASSFLGLGGGHEGNEQFF.